This T cell receptor beta chain appears in the sequencing data of a study of T cell responses to AZD1222 COVID-19 vaccine. The study's findings and limits: Clonal diversity may have been underestimated in mostly white British donors.

CDR1 and CDR2 from the germline V gene are SGHVS and FQNEAQ. The J segment lost 3 bases and the V segment lost 1 base, leaving 6 bases of the junction unmatched. The CDR3 covers 15 residues. Generated by immunoSEQ multiplex PCR, the TCRdb table keeps only in-frame clones and is missing some. The sample records fewer than 250,000 clones, more than 85% being singletons. A remark on this clone: As yet, its antigen is unknown.

The source of this sequence is an adult in good health. Sequencing used peripheral blood, obtained on day 0 of MenACWY control vaccination. This chain links TRBV7-8 with TRBJ2-7, with 7 positions matching TRBD1. CDR3 bases: TGTGCCAGCAGCTTAGAGACAGGGAGCCACTACGAGCAGTACTTC. Protein product: CASSLETGSHYEQYF.